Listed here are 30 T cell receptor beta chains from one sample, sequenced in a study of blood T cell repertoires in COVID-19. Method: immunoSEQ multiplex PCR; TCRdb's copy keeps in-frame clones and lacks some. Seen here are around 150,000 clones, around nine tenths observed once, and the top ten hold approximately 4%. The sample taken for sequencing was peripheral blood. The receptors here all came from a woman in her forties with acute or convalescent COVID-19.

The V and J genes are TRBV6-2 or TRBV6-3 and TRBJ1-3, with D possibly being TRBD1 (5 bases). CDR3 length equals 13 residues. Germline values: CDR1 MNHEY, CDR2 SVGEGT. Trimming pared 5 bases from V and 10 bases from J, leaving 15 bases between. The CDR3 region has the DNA TGTGCCAGCAGTAACCGACGGGGGACGACCATATATTTT. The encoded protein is CASSNRRGTTIYF.

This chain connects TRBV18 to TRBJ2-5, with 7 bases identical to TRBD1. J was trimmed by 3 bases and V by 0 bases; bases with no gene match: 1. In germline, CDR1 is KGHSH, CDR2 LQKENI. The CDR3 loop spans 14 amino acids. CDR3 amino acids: CASSPPGQKETQYF. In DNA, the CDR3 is TGTGCCAGCTCACCACCGGGACAGAAAGAGACCCAGTACTTC.

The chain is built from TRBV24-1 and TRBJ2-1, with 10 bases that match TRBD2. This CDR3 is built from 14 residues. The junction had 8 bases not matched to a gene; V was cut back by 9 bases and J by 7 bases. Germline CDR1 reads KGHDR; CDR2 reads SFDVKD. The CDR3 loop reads CATGPSGSLNEQFF. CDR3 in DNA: TGTGCCACCGGGCCTAGCGGGAGTTTAAATGAGCAGTTCTTC.

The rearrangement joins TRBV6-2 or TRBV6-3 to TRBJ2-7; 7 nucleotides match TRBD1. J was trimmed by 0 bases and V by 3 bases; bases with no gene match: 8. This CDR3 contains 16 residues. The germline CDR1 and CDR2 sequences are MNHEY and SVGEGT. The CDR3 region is CASSYDPGGTSYEQYF. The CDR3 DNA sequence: TGTGCCAGCAGTTATGATCCAGGGGGAACCTCCTACGAGCAGTACTTC.

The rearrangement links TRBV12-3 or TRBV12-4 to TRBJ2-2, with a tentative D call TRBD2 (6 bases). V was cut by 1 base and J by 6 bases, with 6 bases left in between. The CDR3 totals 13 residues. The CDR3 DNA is TGTGCCAGCAGTTTAGGGGGGGCCGGGGAGCTGTTTTTT. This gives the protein CASSLGGAGELFF.

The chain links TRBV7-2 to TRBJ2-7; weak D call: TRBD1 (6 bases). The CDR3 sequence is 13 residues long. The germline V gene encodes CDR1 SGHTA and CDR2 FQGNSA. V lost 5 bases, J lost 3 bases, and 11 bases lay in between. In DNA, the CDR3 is TGTGCCAGCAGCACACAGGGAATCTACGAGCAGTACTTC. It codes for CASSTQGIYEQYF. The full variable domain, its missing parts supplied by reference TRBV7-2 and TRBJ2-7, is GAGVSQSPSNKVTEKGKDVELRCDPISGHTALYWYRQSLGQGLEFLIYFQGNSAPDKSGLPSDRFSAERTGGSVSTLTIQRTQQEDSAVYLCASSTQGIYEQYFGPGTRLTVT.

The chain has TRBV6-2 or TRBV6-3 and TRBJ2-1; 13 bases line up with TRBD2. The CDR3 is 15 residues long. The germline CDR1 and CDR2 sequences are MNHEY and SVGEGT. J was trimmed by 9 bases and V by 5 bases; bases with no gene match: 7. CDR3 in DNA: TGTGCCAGCAGTCCACTAGCGGGGGGGCTCGGTGAGCAGTTCTTC. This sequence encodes CASSPLAGGLGEQFF.

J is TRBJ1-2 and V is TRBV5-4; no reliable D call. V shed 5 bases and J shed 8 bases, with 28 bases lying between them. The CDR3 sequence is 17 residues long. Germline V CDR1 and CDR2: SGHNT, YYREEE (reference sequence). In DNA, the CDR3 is TGTGCCAGCAGGCCCGCATGGAGGTCCCCGCCGGCGGAGGGCTACACCTTC. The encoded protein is CASRPAWRSPPAEGYTF.

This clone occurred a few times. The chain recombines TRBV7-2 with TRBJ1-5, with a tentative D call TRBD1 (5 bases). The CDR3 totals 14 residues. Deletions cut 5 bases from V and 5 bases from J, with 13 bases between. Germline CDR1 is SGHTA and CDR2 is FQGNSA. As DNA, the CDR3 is TGTGCCAGCAGCACGCAGGGAGGGGATCAGCCCCAGCATTTT. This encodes CASSTQGGDQPQHF.

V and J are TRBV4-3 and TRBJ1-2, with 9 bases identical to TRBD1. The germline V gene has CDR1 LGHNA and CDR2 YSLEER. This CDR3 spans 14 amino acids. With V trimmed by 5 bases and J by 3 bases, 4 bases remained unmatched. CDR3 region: CASSTTGGDYGYTF. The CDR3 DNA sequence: TGCGCCAGCAGCACTACAGGGGGCGACTATGGCTACACCTTC.

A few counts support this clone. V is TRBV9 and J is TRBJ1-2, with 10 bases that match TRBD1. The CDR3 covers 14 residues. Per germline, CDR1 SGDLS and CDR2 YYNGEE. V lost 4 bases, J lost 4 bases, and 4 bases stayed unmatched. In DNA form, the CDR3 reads TGTGCCAGCAGCCCAGGGACAGGGGTCTATGGCTACACCTTC. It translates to CASSPGTGVYGYTF.

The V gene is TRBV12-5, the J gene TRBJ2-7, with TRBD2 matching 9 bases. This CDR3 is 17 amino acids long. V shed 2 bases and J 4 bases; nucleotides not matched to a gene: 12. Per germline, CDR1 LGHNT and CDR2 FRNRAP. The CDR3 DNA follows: TGTGCTAGTGGTTTGTCTCTGCGGGAGGGCATGAGTTACGAGCAGTACTTC. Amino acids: CASGLSLREGMSYEQYF.

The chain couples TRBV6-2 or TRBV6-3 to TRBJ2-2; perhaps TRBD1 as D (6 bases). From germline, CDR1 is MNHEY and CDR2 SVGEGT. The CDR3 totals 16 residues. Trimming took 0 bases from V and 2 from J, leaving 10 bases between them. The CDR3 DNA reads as TGTGCCAGCAGTTACTCCCCGGGACATAACACCGGGGAGCTGTTTTTT. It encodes CASSYSPGHNTGELFF.

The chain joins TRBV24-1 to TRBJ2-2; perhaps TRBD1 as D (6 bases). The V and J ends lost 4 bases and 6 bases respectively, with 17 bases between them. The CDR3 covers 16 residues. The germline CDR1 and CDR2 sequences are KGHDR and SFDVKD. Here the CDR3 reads CATSDQTRSGAGELFF. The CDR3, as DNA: TGTGCCACCAGTGACCAAACACGATCAGGGGCCGGGGAGCTGTTTTTT.

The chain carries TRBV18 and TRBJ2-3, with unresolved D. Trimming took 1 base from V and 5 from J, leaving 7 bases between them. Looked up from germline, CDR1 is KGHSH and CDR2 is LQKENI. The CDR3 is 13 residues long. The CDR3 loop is CASSPHSLDTQYF. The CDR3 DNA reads TGTGCCAGCTCACCACATTCTCTAGATACGCAGTATTTT.

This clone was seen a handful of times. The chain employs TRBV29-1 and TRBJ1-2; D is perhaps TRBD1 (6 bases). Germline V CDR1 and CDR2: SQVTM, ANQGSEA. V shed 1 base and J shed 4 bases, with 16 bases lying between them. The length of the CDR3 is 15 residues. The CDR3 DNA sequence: TGCAGCGTTGAAGCCCTGGGACACGGAGGCTATGGCTACACCTTC. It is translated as CSVEALGHGGYGYTF.

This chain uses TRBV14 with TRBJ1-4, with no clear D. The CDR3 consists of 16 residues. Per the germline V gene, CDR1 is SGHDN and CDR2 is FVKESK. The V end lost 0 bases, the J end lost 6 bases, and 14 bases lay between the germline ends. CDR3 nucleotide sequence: TGTGCCAGCAGCCAAGATATTCTGGCTCCCGATGAAAAACTGTTTTTT. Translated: CASSQDILAPDEKLFF. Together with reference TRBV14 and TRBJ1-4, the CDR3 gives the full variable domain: EAGVTQFPSHSVIEKGQTVTLRCDPISGHDNLYWYRRVMGKEIKFLLHFVKESKQDESGMPNNRFLAERTGGTYSTLKVQPAELEDSGVYFCASSQDILAPDEKLFFGSGTQLSVL.

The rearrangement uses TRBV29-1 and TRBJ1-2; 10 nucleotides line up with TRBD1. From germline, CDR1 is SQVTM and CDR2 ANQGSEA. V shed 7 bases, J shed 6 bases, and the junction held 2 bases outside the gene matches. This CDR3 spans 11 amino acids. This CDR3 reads CSAGQGDGYTF. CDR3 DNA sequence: TGCAGCGCAGGACAGGGGGATGGCTACACCTTC.

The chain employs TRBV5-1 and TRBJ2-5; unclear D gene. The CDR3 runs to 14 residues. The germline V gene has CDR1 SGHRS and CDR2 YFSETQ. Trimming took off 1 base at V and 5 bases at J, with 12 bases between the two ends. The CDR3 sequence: CASSLPPNSETQYF. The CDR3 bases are TGCGCCAGCAGCTTGCCCCCCAACTCGGAGACCCAGTACTTC. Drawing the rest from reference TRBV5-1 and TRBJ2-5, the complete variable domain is KAGVTQTPRYLIKTRGQQVTLSCSPISGHRSVSWYQQTPGQGLQFLFEYFSETQRNKGNFPGRFSGRQFSNSRSEMNVSTLELGDSALYLCASSLPPNSETQYFGPGTRLLVL.

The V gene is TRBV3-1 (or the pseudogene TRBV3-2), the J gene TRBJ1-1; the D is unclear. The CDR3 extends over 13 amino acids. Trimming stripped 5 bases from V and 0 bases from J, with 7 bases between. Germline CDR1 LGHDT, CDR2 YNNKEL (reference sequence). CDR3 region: CASSYEMNTEAFF. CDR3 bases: TGTGCCAGCAGCTACGAGATGAACACTGAAGCTTTCTTT.

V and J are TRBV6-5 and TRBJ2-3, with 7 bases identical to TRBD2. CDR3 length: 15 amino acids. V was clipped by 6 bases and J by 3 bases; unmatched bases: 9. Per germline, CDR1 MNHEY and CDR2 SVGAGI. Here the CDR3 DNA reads TGTGCCAGCAGAACCGGGACTATCAGGACAGATACGCAGTATTTT. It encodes CASRTGTIRTDTQYF.

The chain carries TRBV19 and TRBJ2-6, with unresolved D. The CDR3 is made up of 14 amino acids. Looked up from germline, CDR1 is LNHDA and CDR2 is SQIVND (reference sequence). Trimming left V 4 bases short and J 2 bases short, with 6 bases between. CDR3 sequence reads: CASSRPAGANVLTF. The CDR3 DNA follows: TGTGCCAGTAGTAGGCCTGCTGGGGCCAACGTCCTGACTTTC. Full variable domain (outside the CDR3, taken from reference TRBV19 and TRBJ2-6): DGGITQSPKYLFRKEGQNVTLSCEQNLNHDAMYWYRQDPGQGLRLIYYSQIVNDFQKGDIAEGYSVSREKKESFPLTVTSAQKNPTAFYLCASSRPAGANVLTFGAGSRLTVL.

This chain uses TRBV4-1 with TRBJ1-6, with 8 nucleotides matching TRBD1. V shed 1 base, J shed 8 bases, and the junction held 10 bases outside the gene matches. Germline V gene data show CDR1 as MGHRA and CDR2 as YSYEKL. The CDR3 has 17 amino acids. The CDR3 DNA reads TGCGCCAGCAGCCAAGTAATCCTCAGGGGGCGCGATTCACCCCTCCACTTT. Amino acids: CASSQVILRGRDSPLHF.

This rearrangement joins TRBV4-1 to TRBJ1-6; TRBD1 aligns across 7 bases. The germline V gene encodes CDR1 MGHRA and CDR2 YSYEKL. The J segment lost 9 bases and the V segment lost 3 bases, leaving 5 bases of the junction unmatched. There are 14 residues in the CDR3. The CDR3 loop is CASSQEGAFSPLHF. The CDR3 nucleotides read TGCGCCAGCAGCCAGGAGGGGGCATTTTCACCCCTCCACTTT.

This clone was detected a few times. The CDR3 spells CASSRTGGNTGELFF. For the CDR3, the DNA is TGCGCCAGCAGCAGGACAGGGGGCAACACCGGGGAGCTGTTTTTT. The chain uses TRBV5-1 and TRBJ2-2; the match to TRBD1 covers 11 bases. Trimming removed 4 bases from V and 2 bases from J; junction bases left unmatched: 1. The CDR3 runs 15 residues. Looked up from germline, CDR1 is SGHRS and CDR2 is YFSETQ.

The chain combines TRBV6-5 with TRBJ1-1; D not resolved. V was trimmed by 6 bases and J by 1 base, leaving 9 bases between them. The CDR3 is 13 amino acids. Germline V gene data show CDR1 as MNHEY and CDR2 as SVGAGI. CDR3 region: CASRIGSNTEAFF. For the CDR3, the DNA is TGTGCCAGCAGGATCGGGTCGAACACTGAAGCTTTCTTT.

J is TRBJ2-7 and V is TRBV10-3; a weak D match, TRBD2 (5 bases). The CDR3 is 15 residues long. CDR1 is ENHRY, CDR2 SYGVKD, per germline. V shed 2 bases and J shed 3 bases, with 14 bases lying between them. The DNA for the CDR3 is TGTGCCATCAGTGAGCCGATGGGAGAAGGCTACGAGCAGTACTTC. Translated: CAISEPMGEGYEQYF.

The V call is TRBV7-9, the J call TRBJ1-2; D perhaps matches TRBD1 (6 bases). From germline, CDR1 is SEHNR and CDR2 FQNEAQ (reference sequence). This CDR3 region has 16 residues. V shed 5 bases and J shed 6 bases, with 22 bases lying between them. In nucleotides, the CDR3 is TGTGCCAGCAGCCTCGCAGACAGGAGTCTGTTTGATGGCTACACCTTC. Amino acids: CASSLADRSLFDGYTF.

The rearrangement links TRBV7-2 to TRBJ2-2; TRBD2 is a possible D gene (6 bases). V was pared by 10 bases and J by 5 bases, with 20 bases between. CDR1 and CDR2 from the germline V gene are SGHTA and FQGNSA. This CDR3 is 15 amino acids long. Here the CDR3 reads CATPKGQAGTGELFF. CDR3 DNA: TGTGCCACCCCCAAAGGGCAGGCGGGGACCGGGGAGCTGTTTTTT.

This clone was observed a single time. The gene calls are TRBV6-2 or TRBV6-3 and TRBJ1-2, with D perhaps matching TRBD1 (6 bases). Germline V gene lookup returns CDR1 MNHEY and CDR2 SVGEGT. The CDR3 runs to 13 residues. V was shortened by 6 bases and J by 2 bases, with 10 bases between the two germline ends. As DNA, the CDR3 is TGTGCCAGCAGCCCGACAGGAAACTATGGCTACACCTTC. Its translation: CASSPTGNYGYTF.